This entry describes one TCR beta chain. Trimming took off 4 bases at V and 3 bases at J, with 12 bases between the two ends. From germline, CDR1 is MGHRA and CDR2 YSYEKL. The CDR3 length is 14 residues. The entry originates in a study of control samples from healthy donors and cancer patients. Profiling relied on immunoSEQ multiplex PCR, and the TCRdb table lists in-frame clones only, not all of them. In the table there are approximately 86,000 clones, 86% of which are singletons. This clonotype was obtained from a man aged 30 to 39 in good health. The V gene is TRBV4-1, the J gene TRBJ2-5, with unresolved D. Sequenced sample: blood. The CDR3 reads CASSPGLAKETQYF. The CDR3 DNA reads TGCGCCAGCAGCCCAGGATTAGCTAAAGAGACCCAGTACTTC.